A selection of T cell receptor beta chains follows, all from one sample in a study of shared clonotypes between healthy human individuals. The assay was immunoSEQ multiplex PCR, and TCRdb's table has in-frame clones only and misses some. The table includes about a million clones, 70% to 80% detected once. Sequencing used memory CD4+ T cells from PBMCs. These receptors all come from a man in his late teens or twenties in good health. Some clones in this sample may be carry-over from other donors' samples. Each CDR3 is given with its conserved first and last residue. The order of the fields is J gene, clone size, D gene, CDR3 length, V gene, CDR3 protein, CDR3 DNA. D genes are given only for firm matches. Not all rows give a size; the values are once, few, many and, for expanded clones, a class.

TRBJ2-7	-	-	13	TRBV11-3	CASSLDGSYEQYF	TGTGCCAGCAGCTTAGACGGTTCCTACGAGCAGTACTTC
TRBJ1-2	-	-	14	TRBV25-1	CASSGTGYGYGYTF	TGTGCCAGCAGTGGAACAGGGTACGGCTATGGCTACACCTTC
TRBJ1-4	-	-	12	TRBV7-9	CASSLGDEKLFF	TGTGCCAGCAGCTTAGGGGATGAAAAACTGTTTTTT
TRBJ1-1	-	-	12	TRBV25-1	CASRHAHTEAFF	TGTGCCAGCAGACATGCCCACACTGAAGCTTTCTTT
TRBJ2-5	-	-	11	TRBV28	CASSFFETQYF	TGTGCCAGCAGTTTCTTTGAGACCCAGTACTTC
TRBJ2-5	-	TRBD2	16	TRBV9	CASSVATSGSQETQYF	TGTGCCAGCAGCGTAGCTACTAGCGGATCTCAAGAGACCCAGTACTTC
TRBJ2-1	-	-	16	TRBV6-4	CASSVSGTESYNEQFF	TGTGCCAGCAGTGTTTCGGGGACCGAGTCCTACAATGAGCAGTTCTTC
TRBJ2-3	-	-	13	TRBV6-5	CASVRDRADTQYF	TGTGCCAGCGTTCGAGACAGAGCAGATACGCAGTATTTT
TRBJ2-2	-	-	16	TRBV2	CASSGRTEANTGELFF	TGTGCCAGCAGTGGGCGGACAGAAGCGAACACCGGGGAGCTGTTTTTT
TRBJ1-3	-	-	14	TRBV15	CATSRGLTGNTIYF	TGTGCCACCAGCAGAGGGCTTACTGGAAACACCATATATTTT
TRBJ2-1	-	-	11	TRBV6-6	CASDGYNEQFF	TGTGCCAGCGATGGGTACAATGAGCAGTTCTTC
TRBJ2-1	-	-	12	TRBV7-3	CASSLGGDEQFF	TGTGCCAGCAGCTTGGGCGGGGATGAGCAGTTCTTC
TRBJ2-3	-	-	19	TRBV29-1	CSVAQGTAGLTDIPDTQYF	TGCAGCGTTGCCCAAGGGACAGCCGGACTAACAGATATCCCAGATACGCAGTATTTT
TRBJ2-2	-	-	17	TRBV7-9	CASSLEAGARGVGELFF	TGTGCCAGCAGCTTAGAGGCGGGAGCCAGGGGAGTCGGGGAGCTGTTTTTT
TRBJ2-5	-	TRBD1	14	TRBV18	CASSPGTGQETQYF	TGTGCCAGCTCACCTGGGACAGGCCAAGAGACCCAGTACTTC
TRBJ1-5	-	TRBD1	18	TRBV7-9	CASSLDPGQGGSNQPQHF	TGTGCCAGCAGCTTAGATCCGGGACAGGGTGGAAGCAATCAGCCCCAGCATTTT
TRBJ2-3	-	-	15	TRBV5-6	CASSPGTASTDTQYF	TGTGCCAGCAGCCCGGGGACCGCTAGCACAGATACGCAGTATTTT
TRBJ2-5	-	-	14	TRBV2	CASTIRDPQETQYF	TGTGCCAGCACGATAAGGGATCCCCAAGAGACCCAGTACTTC
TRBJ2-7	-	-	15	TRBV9	CASSVDPTGNYEQYF	TGTGCCAGCAGCGTAGATCCGACAGGAAACTACGAGCAGTACTTC
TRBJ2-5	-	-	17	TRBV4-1	CASSRPEGAVGGETQYF	TGCGCCAGCAGCCGACCGGAGGGGGCGGTCGGGGGTGAGACCCAGTACTTC
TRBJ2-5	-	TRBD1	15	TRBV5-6	CASSLGRQGGETQYF	TGTGCCAGCAGCTTGGGACGACAGGGTGGAGAGACCCAGTACTTC
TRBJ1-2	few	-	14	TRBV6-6	CASSYSQLNYGYTF	TGTGCCAGCAGTTACTCCCAGTTGAACTATGGCTACACCTTC
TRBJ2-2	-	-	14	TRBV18	CASCTTSYTGELFF	TGTGCCAGCTGTACAACCAGCTACACCGGGGAGCTGTTTTTT
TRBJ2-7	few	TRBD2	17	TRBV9	CASSPTLVAGGSYEQYF	TGTGCCAGCAGCCCGACCTTGGTAGCGGGCGGCTCCTACGAGCAGTACTTC